The 24 T cell receptor beta chains below were found in one sample sequenced in a study of early T cells in non-severe SARS-CoV-2 infection. Using its own MiXCR run on the 5' RACE reads, TCRdb lists one record per CDR3 protein. This sample carries some 71,000 distinct CDR3 sequences, 10% to 12% of them seen once, and the ten largest clones take about 6%. The sequenced sample was whole blood, obtained at baseline. The receptors here all came from an adult who was a healthcare worker with PCR-confirmed SARS-CoV-2 infection or an uninfected control (not recorded which).

The rearrangement links TRBV29-1 to TRBJ2-3, with 10 bases lining up with TRBD1. Trimming removed 3 bases from V and 0 bases from J; junction bases left unmatched: 12. The CDR3 has 18 residues. Germline V gene data show CDR1 as SQVTM and CDR2 as ANQGSEA. CDR3 protein: CSVDPSRGQGRSTDTQYF. The CDR3 DNA follows: TGCAGCGTTGATCCCAGTCGGGGACAGGGGCGAAGCACAGATACGCAGTATTTT.

This clonotype has more than one count but fewer than ten. V and J are TRBV7-6 and TRBJ1-3; D is unclear. Trimming took off 5 bases at V and 4 bases at J, with 9 bases between the two ends. CDR3 length: 13 residues. The germline gives CDR1 SGHVS, CDR2 FNYEAQ. The CDR3 is CASSPSLGNTIYF. CDR3 in DNA: TGTGCCAGCAGCCCTTCTCTGGGAAACACCATATATTTT.

In this sample, this clonotype turned up a few times. This chain uses TRBV23-1 with TRBJ1-4; a possible D gene is TRBD1 (5 bases). TRBV23-1 counts as an open reading frame of uncertain function. The CDR3 runs 19 residues. V was clipped by 5 bases and J by 2 bases, with 24 bases between them. The CDR3 spells CASSFHPIRAEGTNEKLFF. The CDR3 DNA follows: TGCGCCAGCAGTTTCCACCCAATCCGGGCAGAGGGGACTAATGAAAAACTGTTTTTT.

The chain has TRBV11-2 and TRBJ1-1, with 7 bases matching TRBD1. J lost 1 base, V lost 6 bases, and 8 bases had no gene match. Germline-derived CDR1 and CDR2 are SGHAT and FQNNGV. CDR3 size: 15 residues. The CDR3 nucleotides are TGTGCCAGCAGTCCCCTGACAGGGAAGAACACTGAAGCTTTCTTT. Protein sequence: CASSPLTGKNTEAFF.

This sequence joins TRBV2 and TRBJ2-3, with D possibly TRBD1 on 5 matching bases. The CDR3 covers 16 residues. Trimming pared 0 bases from V and 3 bases from J, leaving 13 bases between. Germline V gene sequence: CDR1 SNHLY, CDR2 FYNNEI. Written as DNA, the CDR3 is TGTGCCAGCAGTGAAGCGCTTGGCAGGGCGACAGATACGCAGTATTTT. As protein: CASSEALGRATDTQYF. Full variable domain (rest looked up from reference TRBV2 and TRBJ2-3): EPEVTQTPSHQVTQMGQEVILRCVPISNHLYFYWYRQILGQKVEFLVSFYNNEISEKSEIFDDQFSVERPDGSNFTLKIRSTKLEDSAMYFCASSEALGRATDTQYFGPGTRLTVL.

The J gene is TRBJ1-6, the V gene TRBV7-2, with D unresolved. Germline V gives CDR1 SGHTA, CDR2 FQGNSA. The V gene lost 4 bases and the J gene lost 10 bases, with 11 bases spanning the gap. CDR3 size: 13 residues. CDR3 nucleotides: TGTGCCAGCAGCTCTAGGGCTGCATCACCCCTCCACTTT. Protein product: CASSSRAASPLHF.

This clonotype was seen only a few times. This chain joins TRBV7-2 and TRBJ1-6; 7 bases match TRBD1. Germline CDR1 reads SGHTA; CDR2 reads FQGNSA. V shed 0 bases and J 4 bases; nucleotides not matched to a gene: 3. The CDR3 sequence is 16 residues long. Written as DNA, the CDR3 is TGTGCCAGCAGCTTAGCAGGGGGCAGATATAATTCACCCCTCCACTTT. The encoded protein is CASSLAGGRYNSPLHF.

The sample holds a few counts of this clonotype. In DNA, the CDR3 is TGCAGTGCTAGTTTGACATACAATGAGCAGTTCTTC. The encoded protein is CSASLTYNEQFF. The V gene is TRBV20-1, the J gene TRBJ2-1; D gene ambiguous. Looked up from germline, CDR1 is DFQATT and CDR2 is SNEGSKA (reference sequence). The CDR3 length is 12 residues. The germline V and J ends were trimmed by 3 bases and 4 bases, with 7 bases remaining between them.

Comment on this clonotype: At one of its ends the junction is not consistent with the germline gene, which may arise from a read error. The chain couples TRBV16 to TRBJ2-7; possible D gene TRBD1, 6 bases. The CDR3 is 16 residues long. CDR1 is KGHSY, CDR2 FQNENV, per germline. The CDR3 reads CGSSQRTAVRGYEQYF. In DNA, the CDR3 is TGTGGCAGCAGCCAACGGACAGCCGTTAGAGGCTACGAGCAGTACTTC.

The chain has TRBV12-3 or TRBV12-4 and TRBJ2-5; 12 bases map to TRBD1. This CDR3 has 15 residues. After removal of 5 bases from V and 5 bases from J, the junction contained 6 bases not matched to a gene. The CDR3 here is CASSPPGQGAETQYF. CDR3 sequence (DNA): TGTGCCAGCAGTCCTCCGGGACAGGGGGCGGAGACCCAGTACTTC.

This clonotype occurred many times. The chain joins TRBV5-1 to TRBJ2-7; D possibly corresponds to TRBD2 (5 bases). From germline, CDR1 is SGHRS and CDR2 YFSETQ. The CDR3 is 13 amino acids. The V end was cut by 2 bases, the J end by 1 base, with 7 bases between. The CDR3, as DNA: TGCGCCAGCAGCTTACTAGTATCCTACGAGCAGTACTTC. This gives the protein CASSLLVSYEQYF.

The rearrangement joins TRBV27 to TRBJ2-1; maybe TRBD2 (5 bases). This CDR3 spans 14 amino acids. Germline values: CDR1 MNHEY, CDR2 SMNVEV (reference sequence). Trimming took off 7 bases at V and 9 bases at J, with 19 bases between the two ends. This CDR3 reads CASTFSPGITEQFF. The CDR3 coding sequence is TGTGCCAGCACCTTTAGCCCCGGGATCACTGAGCAGTTCTTC.

CDR3 nucleotides: TGCGCCAGCAGCTTGGGCGGCAGCGCGAACACTGAAGCTTTCTTT. This encodes CASSLGGSANTEAFF. This chain links TRBV5-1 with TRBJ1-1; no definite D call. The CDR3 totals 15 residues. Germline V gene sequence: CDR1 SGHRS, CDR2 YFSETQ. Trimming removed 0 bases at V and 1 base at J, with 10 bases between.

This clonotype was recorded a few times. The chain links TRBV5-4 to TRBJ2-3; D gene uncertain. Germline assignment: CDR1 SGHNT and CDR2 YYREEE (reference sequence). V lost 1 base to trimming and J lost 1 base, with 7 bases between them. This CDR3 is built from 14 residues. The CDR3 sequence: CASSLLQGTDTQYF. The DNA for the CDR3 is TGTGCCAGCAGCTTGCTTCAGGGCACAGATACGCAGTATTTT.

This clonotype was seen once. The genes are TRBV30 and TRBJ1-2; 7 bases are a match to TRBD1. CDR1 and CDR2 (germline): GTSNPN, SVGIG (reference sequence). With V trimmed by 2 bases and J by 0 bases, 3 bases remained unmatched. CDR3 size: 14 residues. CDR3 loop: CAWSWTGSNYGYTF. CDR3 coding DNA: TGTGCCTGGAGTTGGACAGGCTCTAACTATGGCTACACCTTC.

This clonotype was detected ten times or more. This chain connects TRBV4-1 to TRBJ2-4; perhaps TRBD2 as D (5 bases). Germline V gene lookup returns CDR1 MGHRA and CDR2 YSYEKL. Between the trimmed V and J ends, which lost 6 bases and 5 bases, there was a span of 20 bases. The CDR3 is made up of 16 amino acids. CDR3 sequence reads: CASREIGVAPQNIQYF. CDR3 nucleotide sequence: TGCGCCAGCAGAGAAATCGGGGTAGCGCCACAAAACATTCAGTACTTC.

The chain uses TRBV12-3 or TRBV12-4 and TRBJ1-3; perhaps TRBD1 as D (5 bases). The CDR3 has 14 amino acids. V was clipped by 6 bases and J by 0 bases, with 9 bases between them. The CDR3 DNA follows: TGTGCCAGCAGGCCAACAGGCTCTGGAAACACCATATATTTT. Translation: CASRPTGSGNTIYF.

This clonotype turned up a few times. The chain links TRBV24-1 to TRBJ2-5; D is unresolved. The germline V gene has CDR1 KGHDR and CDR2 SFDVKD. The CDR3 runs to 11 residues. The germline V and J ends were trimmed by 6 bases and 5 bases, with 6 bases remaining between them. The CDR3 DNA reads TGTGCCACCAGTCTTGGGGAGACCCAGTACTTC. This sequence encodes CATSLGETQYF.

The sample holds many counts of this clonotype. The V and J genes are TRBV30 and TRBJ1-5; TRBD1 is a possible D gene (5 bases). Germline CDR1 reads GTSNPN; CDR2 reads SVGIG (reference sequence). The CDR3 spans 14 residues. Deletions cut 1 base from V and 0 bases from J, with 7 bases between. The chain's CDR3 is CAWSAGLSNQPQHF. The CDR3 region has the DNA TGTGCCTGGAGTGCAGGGCTTAGCAATCAGCCCCAGCATTTT.

This chain uses TRBV12-3 or TRBV12-4 with TRBJ1-5; tentatively, D is TRBD1 (5 bases). CDR3 length: 15 amino acids. With 1 base removed from V and 7 bases from J, the gap between germline ends came to 14 bases. The CDR3 bases are TGTGCCAGCAGTTTAGGGGGGAGGAGTATGCAGCCCCAGCATTTT. It encodes CASSLGGRSMQPQHF.

J is TRBJ1-1 and V is TRBV7-2; 8 nucleotides agree with TRBD1. The CDR3 spans 14 residues. The V gene's germline CDR1 is SGHTA and CDR2 FQGNSA. Trimming took 5 bases from V and 2 from J; bases not matched to a gene: 4. The CDR3 DNA sequence: TGTGCCAGCAGCCTGACAGGGGCCAACACTGAAGCTTTCTTT. This encodes CASSLTGANTEAFF.

This clonotype was observed a few times. J is TRBJ2-1 and V is TRBV7-2; TRBD1 aligns across 10 bases. Germline-derived CDR1 and CDR2 are SGHTA and FQGNSA. This CDR3 spans 15 amino acids. The ends lost 5 bases at V and 7 bases at J; junction bases unmatched: 8. In DNA, the CDR3 is TGTGCCAGCAGCCCGGACAGGGGGGTTTGGAATGAGCAGTTCTTC. It is translated as CASSPDRGVWNEQFF.

This clonotype was seen repeatedly, ten times or more. J is TRBJ2-7 and V is TRBV7-6; TRBD2 agrees at 8 bases. The CDR3 runs 15 residues. Germline assignment: CDR1 SGHVS and CDR2 FNYEAQ. V lost 5 bases, J lost 2 bases, and 8 bases stayed unmatched. The CDR3: CASSIQAGAAYEQYF. CDR3 DNA sequence: TGTGCCAGCAGCATTCAAGCGGGAGCGGCCTACGAGCAGTACTTC.

V and J are TRBV7-3 and TRBJ2-2; D might be TRBD2 (6 bases). The CDR3 contains 17 residues. V gave up 3 bases and J gave up 0 bases, with 14 bases separating them. CDR1 is SGHTA and CDR2 is FQGTGA in the germline V gene. The CDR3 here is CASSLWKRTTNTGELFF. The CDR3 bases are TGTGCCAGCAGCTTGTGGAAAAGGACTACGAACACCGGGGAGCTGTTTTTT.